This TCR beta chain was sequenced in a study of vaccination and CD4 T cells after COVID-19. Findings and limits, study-wide: Early post-infection timepoints were not included, and relatively few convalescent patients were studied. A nonsignificant rise from about 20 to 38 was seen in the median number of SARS-CoV-2-reactive clonotypes.

Worth noting for this clonotype: Its antigen is currently unknown.

Treatment given: roughly 11-day PBMC culture with coronavirus spike peptide pools or control peptides (ViraFEST assay). Once peptide pools had expanded antigen-specific T cells, ViraFEST sequenced TCRs. The CDR3 runs to 16 residues. In germline, CDR1 is MNHEY, CDR2 SMNVEV (reference sequence). V lost 6 bases to trimming and J lost 4 bases; unmatched junction nucleotides: 12. Cultured CD4+ T cell DNA underwent sequencing with the Oncomine TCR Beta short-read assay. The authors extracted genomic DNA from cultured CD4+ T cells. TCRdb called the PCR reads again in MiXCR, with one record for every CDR3 protein. The sample contains about 21,000 distinct CDR3 sequences, approximately 67% of which appear only once.

The source material was CD4+ T cells from blood, cultured in vitro, sampled before SARS-CoV-2 vaccination. The sequence derives from a human donor who received a COVID-19 vaccine. V and J are TRBV27 and TRBJ1-5; TRBD1 aligns across 7 bases. The CDR3, as DNA: TGTGCCAGCAGCTCGACCGGGACAGAAACAAATCAGCCCCAGCATTTT. Protein: CASSSTGTETNQPQHF.